These T cell receptor beta chains were read from a single sample in a study of shared clonotypes between healthy human individuals. TCRdb's table, derived via immunoSEQ multiplex PCR, lists solely in-frame clones and lacks some. The repertoire consists of millions of clones, with approximately 93% occurring once and the leading ten covering 0.3% to 0.4%. Sequenced: naive CD4+ T cells from PBMCs. These receptors were collected from a man aged 18-30 years in good health. Some clones in this sample may be carry-over from other donors' samples. The CDR3 runs from the conserved cysteine through the conserved F or W.

V,J,CDR3
TRBV5-6,TRBJ1-5,CASSSRSQRSYSNQPQHF
TRBV30,TRBJ2-7,CAWSSLGEQYF
TRBV9,TRBJ2-1,CASSVLAGGDDEQFF
TRBV20-1,TRBJ2-7,CSSIPSYEQYF
TRBV5-1,TRBJ2-5,CASISSVTAQGETQYF
TRBV2,TRBJ2-3,CASTRGTQYF
TRBV7-2,TRBJ2-2,CASSAHGGRSTGELFF
TRBV6-5,TRBJ2-7,CASSPGTGDEQYF
TRBV7-2,TRBJ2-5,CASSSRAGTSGNTGTQYF
TRBV29-1,TRBJ2-7,CSVTGRYSYEQYF
TRBV5-4,TRBJ2-3,CASSPTAGTTDTQYF
TRBV5-1,TRBJ2-5,CASGTGTSGQETQYF
TRBV29-1,TRBJ2-5,CSGLAGGETQYF
TRBV7-2,TRBJ1-5,CASSQGQGQPQHF
TRBV28,TRBJ1-2,CASSLATGVYGYTF
TRBV18,TRBJ2-7,CASSPRTDSYEQYF
TRBV4-3,TRBJ2-2,CASSPRINNGELFF
TRBV9,TRBJ2-3,CASSVDGNTDTQYF
TRBV2,TRBJ1-1,CASSVSNTEAFF
TRBV2,TRBJ2-1,CASTKLAGSSYNEQFF
TRBV28,TRBJ1-1,CASSSWPKGMNTEAFF
TRBV2,TRBJ1-5,CASRGENNQPQHF
TRBV5-4,TRBJ1-1,CASSLGGQYTEAFF
TRBV19,TRBJ1-2,CASSMQGAHNYGYTF
TRBV7-3,TRBJ1-2,CASSYRGGEIGGYTF
TRBV7-9,TRBJ2-3,CASSGGQGAADTQYF
TRBV29-1,TRBJ2-7,CSVENLSGRAPEQYF
TRBV5-4,TRBJ2-4,CASSLGAGNPQNIQYF
TRBV7-2,TRBJ2-3,CASSFDGRADTQYF
TRBV10-3,TRBJ1-5,CAISSQGNSNQPQHF
TRBV2,TRBJ2-7,CASSRESGPYEQYF
TRBV2,TRBJ1-2,CATGRAHYGYTF
TRBV7-9,TRBJ1-2,CASSPPSTVVGYGYTF
TRBV5-1,TRBJ2-1,CASSPRPIAAGVPYNEQFF
TRBV6-5,TRBJ2-5,CASRTGQETQYF
TRBV7-2,TRBJ2-7,CASSLGGKAYEQYF
TRBV10-2,TRBJ2-7,CASSVTGGSPYEQYF
TRBV10-2,TRBJ2-5,CASSVAQETQYF
TRBV4-1,TRBJ2-3,CASSQVLAGRTDTQYF
TRBV10-3,TRBJ1-2,CAISESVGYTF
TRBV9,TRBJ2-5,CASSLGQGETQYF